Presented here are 18 T cell receptor beta chains from one specimen sequenced in a study of cytomegalovirus exposure and HLA in healthy donors. The study ran its PCR with 60 Vbeta and 13 Jbeta primers. Assay: immunoSEQ multiplex PCR; the TCRdb copy retains only in-frame clones and omits some. In the table there are roughly 130,000 clones, 73% of which are singletons. The specimen sequenced was PBMCs. Every receptor here comes from a middle-aged woman in good health and CMV-seropositive.

Comment on this clone: Germline and junction disagree at one end, which may indicate a read error. This sample includes further DNA sequences coding for the same CDR3. The chain links TRBV6-5 to TRBJ2-2; D may be TRBD1 (6 bases). Per the germline V gene, CDR1 is MNHEY and CDR2 is SVGAGI. This CDR3 spans 14 amino acids. In DNA, the CDR3 is TGTGCCAGCAAAGGGACAATGAACACCGGGGAGCTGTTCTTT. Its protein product is CASKGTMNTGELFF.

The chain employs TRBV2 and TRBJ1-1; no clear D. The CDR3 totals 17 residues. V was clipped by 7 bases and J by 2 bases, with 23 bases between them. Germline CDR1 SNHLY, CDR2 FYNNEI. The CDR3 sequence: CASTTEVRIRGNTEAFF. The CDR3 DNA sequence: TGTGCCAGCACGACTGAAGTTCGGATACGCGGTAACACTGAAGCTTTCTTT.

This clone was observed a single time. The V and J genes are TRBV28 and TRBJ2-1; 7 bases map to TRBD2. The germline gives CDR1 MDHEN, CDR2 SYDVKM. Trimming at V came to 7 bases and at J to 6 bases, leaving 9 bases not matched to a gene. The CDR3 is 14 residues long. In DNA, the CDR3 is TGTGCCAGCACACCAAGCGGGAATAGCAATGAGCAGTTCTTC. It codes for CASTPSGNSNEQFF.

This clone showed up just once. This sequence joins TRBV11-2 and TRBJ2-2; TRBD1 might be the D (6 bases). The CDR3 consists of 16 residues. Germline V gene lookup returns CDR1 SGHAT and CDR2 FQNNGV. Trimming cost V 5 bases and J 2 bases, with 15 bases left between them. The DNA for the CDR3 is TGTGCCAGCAGCCCAGGGACACTCATTAACACCGGGGAGCTGTTTTTT. Its protein product is CASSPGTLINTGELFF.

V is TRBV18 and J is TRBJ2-3; TRBD2 matches 10 bases. The ends lost 6 bases at V and 6 bases at J; junction bases unmatched: 12. The CDR3 is 16 residues long. From germline, CDR1 is KGHSH and CDR2 LQKENI. This CDR3 is CASSPSLSGGIDTQYF. The CDR3 DNA sequence: TGTGCCAGCTCTCCGTCACTTAGCGGGGGGATTGATACGCAGTATTTT.

V usage is TRBV10-3 and J usage is TRBJ1-2; 8 bases line up with TRBD1. Trimming cost V 0 bases and J 6 bases; bases outside gene matches: 6. Germline CDR1 and CDR2: ENHRY and SYGVKD. This CDR3 is built from 15 residues. CDR3 loop: CAISESTGERDGYTF. CDR3 DNA: TGTGCCATCAGTGAGTCGACAGGGGAGAGGGATGGCTACACCTTC.

This chain's CDR3 is CASSSVTGGGGYTF. The CDR3 coding sequence is TGTGCCAGCAGCTCCGTTACAGGGGGAGGTGGCTACACCTTC. The rearrangement joins TRBV11-2 to TRBJ1-2; 8 nucleotides match TRBD1. The CDR3 sequence is 14 residues long. Germline CDR1 SGHAT, CDR2 FQNNGV. V trimming: 4 bases; J trimming: 7 bases; junction bases outside the gene matches: 8.

The table lists this clone with a few counts. The chain combines TRBV9 with TRBJ2-7, with 8 bases lining up with TRBD2. The CDR3 covers 14 residues. V was pared by 4 bases and J by 3 bases, with 6 bases of the junction left unmatched. Germline V CDR1 and CDR2: SGDLS, YYNGEE. The CDR3 DNA is TGTGCCAGCAGCCACGGAACTAGCGGCTACGAGCAGTACTTC. Protein sequence: CASSHGTSGYEQYF.

The gene calls are TRBV7-2 and TRBJ2-5, with D unresolved. The J call is in doubt because the DNA end fits TRBJ2-7 better. CDR3 length: 11 residues. Germline V CDR1 and CDR2: SGHTA, FQGNSA. The CDR3 here is CASSLSHEQYF. CDR3 sequence (DNA): TGTGCCAGCAGCTTAAGCCACGAGCAGTACTTC.

The chain carries TRBV7-2 and TRBJ1-2; 7 bases match TRBD1. V was clipped by 0 bases and J by 4 bases; unmatched bases: 5. This CDR3 is 15 amino acids long. The germline V gene has CDR1 SGHTA and CDR2 FQGNSA. The CDR3 region is CASSLATGAGYGYTF. The CDR3 region has the DNA TGTGCCAGCAGCTTAGCAACAGGGGCTGGCTATGGCTACACCTTC.

This clone has more than one count but fewer than ten. V usage is TRBV7-6 and J usage is TRBJ2-2, with unresolved D. The V gene lost 3 bases and the J gene lost 0 bases, with 5 bases spanning the gap. In germline, CDR1 is SGHVS, CDR2 FNYEAQ. This CDR3 is 14 amino acids long. The CDR3 here is CASSFNPNTGELFF. The CDR3, as DNA: TGTGCCAGCAGCTTCAATCCGAACACCGGGGAGCTGTTTTTT. Complete variable domain (other parts from reference TRBV7-6 and TRBJ2-2): GAGVSQSPRYKVTKRGQDVALRCDPISGHVSLYWYRQALGQGPEFLTYFNYEAQQDKSGLPNDRFSAERPEGSISTLTIQRTEQRDSAMYRCASSFNPNTGELFFGEGSRLTVL.

CDR3 amino acids: CASSGRTALNTEAFF. CDR3 coding DNA: TGTGCCAGCAGCGGTCGGACAGCCCTGAACACTGAAGCTTTCTTT. This chain connects TRBV14 to TRBJ1-1; weak D call: TRBD1 (6 bases). V was clipped by 5 bases and J by 0 bases, with 13 bases between them. CDR1 SGHDN and CDR2 FVKESK come from the germline V gene. This CDR3 contains 15 residues.

The sample holds a few counts of this clone. V gene TRBV6-5 combines with J gene TRBJ2-7; D is unresolved. CDR1 is MNHEY and CDR2 is SVGAGI in the germline V gene. The CDR3 consists of 13 residues. V was cut by 5 bases and J by 3 bases, with 11 bases left in between. The CDR3 loop reads CASSEVQIYEQYF. CDR3 DNA: TGTGCCAGCAGTGAAGTACAGATCTACGAGCAGTACTTC.

The chain couples TRBV21-1 to TRBJ2-7; the D call of TRBD1 is as the table states it, not checked on the DNA. TRBV21-1 is marked as a pseudogene. CDR3 length: 16 amino acids. The CDR3 spells CASSKARGQGDYEQYF. CDR3 nucleotides: TGTGCCAGCAGCAAAGCGAGGGGACAGGGAGACTACGAGCAGTACTTC.

This clone is medium-sized by share. The chain carries TRBV10-3 and TRBJ1-4, with D tentatively TRBD1 (5 bases). The CDR3 runs 17 residues. V lost 4 bases, J lost 2 bases, and 17 bases lay in between. Germline CDR1 reads ENHRY; CDR2 reads SYGVKD. CDR3 sequence (DNA): TGTGCCATCAGTGCGTCGGGTTCGTGGGGCACTAATGAAAAACTGTTTTTT. Translation: CAISASGSWGTNEKLFF.

The chain is built from TRBV5-1 and TRBJ2-6, with 9 nucleotides matching TRBD1. The CDR3 runs to 14 residues. Germline V gene lookup returns CDR1 SGHRS and CDR2 YFSETQ. J was trimmed by 11 bases and V by 3 bases; bases with no gene match: 6. The CDR3 protein is CASSWGQGQYVLTF. CDR3 bases: TGCGCCAGCAGCTGGGGACAGGGACAATACGTCCTGACTTTC. The full variable domain, completed using reference TRBV5-1 and TRBJ2-6, is KAGVTQTPRYLIKTRGQQVTLSCSPISGHRSVSWYQQTPGQGLQFLFEYFSETQRNKGNFPGRFSGRQFSNSRSEMNVSTLELGDSALYLCASSWGQGQYVLTFGAGSRLTVL.

The V call is TRBV7-6, the J call TRBJ2-2; the D gene is possibly TRBD1 (5 bases). The CDR3 is 15 residues long. Germline loops: CDR1 SGHVS, CDR2 FNYEAQ. V lost 1 base and J 1 base, leaving 7 bases between the germline ends. CDR3 coding DNA: TGTGCCAGCAGCTTAGTCCAGGGGAACACCGGGGAGCTGTTTTTT. It specifies CASSLVQGNTGELFF.

The chain is built from TRBV4-1 and TRBJ2-4; 12 nucleotides line up with TRBD2. In germline, CDR1 is MGHRA, CDR2 YSYEKL. The CDR3 covers 17 residues. The junction had 2 bases not matched to a gene; V was cut back by 0 bases and J by 2 bases. The CDR3 DNA follows: TGCGCCAGCAGCCAAGATCTAGCGGGGGGGTCCAAAAACATTCAGTACTTC. Translation gives CASSQDLAGGSKNIQYF.